Each of the 20 T cell receptor beta chains below was sequenced from the same sample in a study of Graves' ophthalmopathy and Graves' hyperthyroidism. RNA transcripts served as template for amplifying TCR beta CDR3 sequences. First-round RT-PCR used HTBI primers; second-round multiplex PCR followed. One entry per CDR3 protein results from TCRdb running MiXCR on the multiplex PCR reads. Of hundreds of thousands of distinct CDR3 sequences in the sample, about 21% were seen once. Specimen: peripheral blood. The receptors originated from a woman under 30 with stable Graves' hyperthyroidism.

Concerning this clonotype: This may be a read error, as it is one base from a much larger clone. The CDR3 loop is CSVELVREIQYF. The CDR3 DNA reads TGCAGCGTTGAACTGGTGCGCGAGATCCAGTACTTC. The rearrangement links TRBV29-1 to TRBJ2-5, with no clear D. The CDR3 has 12 amino acids. CDR1 is SQVTM and CDR2 is ANQGSEA in the germline V gene.

This chain links TRBV6-5 with TRBJ2-1, with 12 bases aligning to TRBD2. The germline CDR1 and CDR2 sequences are MNHEY and SVGAGI. V lost 2 bases and J lost 9; bases outside the gene matches: 14. CDR3 length: 18 residues. The CDR3 protein is CASSYALASGGAYLEQFF. The CDR3 DNA reads as TGTGCCAGCAGTTACGCCTTGGCTAGCGGGGGGGCATACCTTGAGCAGTTCTTC.

This clonotype came up many times. The gene calls are TRBV6-1 and TRBJ2-5; the D is unclear. The CDR3 contains 13 residues. The germline V and J ends were trimmed by 10 bases and 3 bases, with 15 bases remaining between them. Germline assignment: CDR1 MNHNS and CDR2 SASEGT. The CDR3 coding sequence is TGTGCCACCGCAGGACCGGGCGAAGAGACCCAGTACTTC. This gives the protein CATAGPGEETQYF.

Ten or more counts support this clonotype. This sequence joins TRBV28 and TRBJ1-1, with TRBD1 identical over 9 bases. The germline V gene has CDR1 MDHEN and CDR2 SYDVKM. Germline trimming cut 6 bases from V and 4 bases from J; bases unmatched to any gene: 12. The CDR3 is made up of 16 amino acids. CDR3 sequence: CASSRITGGAGTEAFF. CDR3 nucleotides: TGTGCCAGCAGCAGAATAACAGGGGGCGCGGGCACTGAAGCTTTCTTT.

The chain links TRBV19 to TRBJ1-1; D gene ambiguous. Trimming took off 5 bases at V and 1 base at J, with 20 bases between the two ends. CDR1 LNHDA and CDR2 SQIVND come from the germline V gene (reference sequence). The CDR3 has 17 amino acids. CDR3 region: CASSPPGRFLQNTEAFF. Written as DNA, the CDR3 is TGTGCCAGTAGTCCCCCTGGCCGATTTCTCCAGAACACTGAAGCTTTCTTT. Combining the CDR3 with reference TRBV19 and TRBJ1-1 gives the whole variable domain DGGITQSPKYLFRKEGQNVTLSCEQNLNHDAMYWYRQDPGQGLRLIYYSQIVNDFQKGDIAEGYSVSREKKESFPLTVTSAQKNPTAFYLCASSPPGRFLQNTEAFFGQGTRLTVV.

This sequence joins TRBV11-1 and TRBJ2-2; 9 bases are shared with TRBD1. The ends lost 5 bases at V and 7 bases at J; junction bases unmatched: 11. CDR1 and CDR2 (germline): SGHAT, FQDESV (reference sequence). The CDR3 is 16 amino acids. CDR3 bases: TGTGCCAGCAGCAGTGGACAGGGGTTGTCGGACGGGGAGCTGTTTTTT. As protein: CASSSGQGLSDGELFF.

The chain recombines TRBV6-5 with TRBJ1-3, with D uncertain. CDR1 and CDR2 from the germline V gene are MNHEY and SVGAGI. V shed 0 bases and J shed 1 base, with 7 bases lying between them. The CDR3 extends over 15 amino acids. CDR3 DNA sequence: TGTGCCAGCAGTTACTCATCAGCGTCTGGAAACACCATATATTTT. Translating gives CASSYSSASGNTIYF.

This clonotype was seen ten or more times. The chain combines TRBV6-5 with TRBJ2-7; D is perhaps TRBD1 (5 bases). CDR3 length: 13 amino acids. Per germline, CDR1 MNHEY and CDR2 SVGAGI. Trimming stripped 8 bases from V and 3 bases from J, with 14 bases between. The CDR3 reads CASSYRSNYEQYF. CDR3 nucleotide sequence: TGTGCCAGCTCGTACAGGTCGAACTACGAGCAGTACTTC.

At least ten counts were recorded for this clonotype. V is TRBV12-3 or TRBV12-4 and J is TRBJ2-5, with 11 bases that match TRBD2. V lost 2 bases to trimming and J lost 4 bases; unmatched junction nucleotides: 3. This CDR3 region has 15 residues. CDR3 bases: TGTGCCAGCAGTTTAAGAACTAGCGGGAGAGAGACCCAGTACTTC. It codes for CASSLRTSGRETQYF.

This clonotype was recorded many times. The V call is TRBV18, the J call TRBJ2-7; D not certain. V was cut by 0 bases and J by 3 bases, with 12 bases left in between. CDR1 is KGHSH, CDR2 LQKENI, per germline. The CDR3 runs 15 residues. The CDR3 DNA reads as TGTGCCAGCTCACCACCGGCCGACGCAAACTACGAGCAGTACTTC. Its translation: CASSPPADANYEQYF.

In its sample, this clonotype was seen many times. The rearrangement joins TRBV25-1 to TRBJ2-7; 11 bases line up with TRBD1. V was clipped by 5 bases and J by 7 bases; unmatched bases: 7. CDR1 is MGHDK and CDR2 is SYGVNS in the germline V gene. The length of the CDR3 is 14 residues. The chain's CDR3 is CASSKRTGGREQYF. Here the CDR3 DNA reads TGTGCCAGCAGTAAGAGGACAGGGGGCAGGGAGCAGTACTTC.

This clonotype was detected many times. This rearrangement joins TRBV2 to TRBJ1-3; D gene ambiguous. Germline V gene sequence: CDR1 SNHLY, CDR2 FYNNEI. V dropped 8 bases and J dropped 6 bases, with 5 bases sitting between them. The CDR3 covers 10 residues. This CDR3 is CASLTNTIYF. In nucleotides, the CDR3 is TGTGCCAGCCTCACAAACACCATATATTTT.

In this sample, this clonotype turned up many times. This chain connects TRBV20-1 to TRBJ2-7; D is undetermined. The CDR3 consists of 11 residues. Germline V lookup: CDR1 DFQATT, CDR2 SNEGSKA (reference sequence). CDR3 nucleotides: TGCAGCGTAGAAATAGTAAGCGAGCAGTACTTC. Its translation: CSVEIVSEQYF.

The sample holds many counts of this clonotype. This rearrangement joins TRBV11-2 to TRBJ1-1; D gene uncertain. Germline V gives CDR1 SGHAT, CDR2 FQNNGV. This CDR3 comprises 16 residues. Trimming cost V 2 bases and J 0 bases, with 13 bases left between them. CDR3 coding DNA: TGTGCCAGCAGCTTAATTGGGCGGAAGATGAACACTGAAGCTTTCTTT. Translated, it gives CASSLIGRKMNTEAFF. Drawing the rest from reference TRBV11-2 and TRBJ1-1, the complete variable domain is EAGVAQSPRYKIIEKRQSVAFWCNPISGHATLYWYQQILGQGPKLLIQFQNNGVVDDSQLPKDRFSAERLKGVDSTLKIQPAKLEDSAVYLCASSLIGRKMNTEAFFGQGTRLTVV.

Note on this clonotype: Sequence at one end of the junction differs from germline and may be a read error. The chain joins TRBV6-1 to TRBJ2-4; D call uncertain. Germline CDR1 MNHNS, CDR2 SASEGT. This CDR3 has 12 amino acids. The CDR3 nucleotides read TGTGCCAGCAGCTTAGAAGGATACATTAAGTACTTC. It specifies CASSLEGYIKYF.

The chain is built from TRBV20-1 and TRBJ2-7; the D call may be TRBD1 or TRBD2 (6 bases each). Germline CDR1 reads DFQATT; CDR2 reads SNEGSKA (reference sequence). CDR3 length: 17 amino acids. V was clipped by 8 bases and J by 5 bases, with 31 bases between them. This CDR3 is CSTPAGGSSTSLHEQYF. CDR3 DNA sequence: TGCAGTACCCCCGCCGGGGGCTCCTCGACCTCTTTACACGAGCAGTACTTC.

V and J are TRBV4-1 and TRBJ1-2, with D unresolved. Deletions cut 3 bases from V and 8 bases from J, with 16 bases between. This CDR3 has 14 residues. The germline CDR1 and CDR2 sequences are MGHRA and YSYEKL. CDR3 bases: TGCGCCAGCAGCCAGCCCGGCGAAGGAGGAGGCTACACCTTC. Its translation is CASSQPGEGGGYTF.

This clonotype was counted ten times or more. In DNA form, the CDR3 reads TGTGCCTGGAGGGGCGGGACAGGGGCCGCCGGGGAGCTGTTTTTT. Translated: CAWRGGTGAAGELFF. V gene TRBV30 combines with J gene TRBJ2-2; TRBD1 aligns across 10 bases. The junction had 7 bases not matched to a gene; V was cut back by 3 bases and J by 6 bases. The germline V gene encodes CDR1 GTSNPN and CDR2 SVGIG (reference sequence). The CDR3 is 15 amino acids. Combining the CDR3 with reference TRBV30 and TRBJ2-2 gives the whole variable domain SQTIHQWPATLVQPVGSPLSLECTVEGTSNPNLYWYRQAAGRGLQLLFYSVGIGQISSEVPQNLSASRPQDRQFILSSKKLLLSDSGFYLCAWRGGTGAAGELFFGEGSRLTVL.

On this clonotype: A much larger clone differs by one base, so this may be a read error. This chain joins TRBV12-3 or TRBV12-4 and TRBJ2-3, with 7 bases identical to TRBD1. The CDR3 runs 14 residues. This CDR3 reads CASSRDRDTATQYF. CDR3 sequence (DNA): TGTGCCAGCAGTCGTGACAGGGACACAGCTACGCAGTATTTT.

In its sample, this clonotype was seen many times. The rearrangement uses TRBV27 and TRBJ2-7; 8 nucleotides agree with TRBD2. The CDR3 extends over 14 amino acids. The V gene's germline CDR1 is MNHEY and CDR2 SMNVEV (reference sequence). Trimming cost V 6 bases and J 5 bases; bases outside gene matches: 9. CDR3 DNA sequence: TGTGCCAGCAGGCTAGCGGGTGGGGGGCACGAGCAGTACTTC. It translates to CASRLAGGGHEQYF.